This T cell receptor beta chain stems from a study of early T cells in non-severe SARS-CoV-2 infection. About the research overall: Sequencing targeted bulk RNA from unsorted whole blood, leaving chains unpaired.

The TCR library protocol was used to attach unique molecular identifiers. These identifiers were attached to individual cDNA molecules. TCRdb independently ran MiXCR on the 5' RACE reads; one entry per CDR3 protein. Found here are more than 85,000 distinct CDR3 sequences, roughly 12% of them singletons; the top ten hold around 3.7%. This clonotype was recorded a few times. The sequenced sample was whole blood, obtained at baseline. The receptor's source is an adult who was a healthcare worker with PCR-confirmed SARS-CoV-2 infection or an uninfected control (not recorded which).

Here the CDR3 DNA reads TGTGCCACCCGGCCGGCCTATAATTCACCCCTCCACTTT. Translation gives CATRPAYNSPLHF. This chain joins TRBV12-3 or TRBV12-4 and TRBJ1-6; no clear D. Trimming stripped 10 bases from V and 2 bases from J, with 9 bases between. CDR3 length equals 13 residues.